Each of the 13 T cell receptor beta chains below was sequenced from the same sample in a study of blood T cell repertoires in COVID-19. The data were produced by immunoSEQ multiplex PCR, yet TCRdb's version contains in-frame clones alone and is incomplete. The table shows 300,000 to 350,000 clones, with about 90% occurring only once. The sample comprised PBMCs or T cells enriched from blood (not recorded which). The source of these receptors is a woman aged 25 to 39 who had recovered from COVID-19.

This clone was detected only once. The gene calls are TRBV2 and TRBJ2-5, with D maybe TRBD1 (6 bases). CDR1 and CDR2 (germline): SNHLY, FYNNEI. Trimming took off 6 bases at V and 5 bases at J, with 19 bases between the two ends. The CDR3 totals 15 residues. The DNA for the CDR3 is TGTGCCAGCAGGTACAGGGAAACACATGGGGAGACCCAGTACTTC. Its translation is CASRYRETHGETQYF.

The V call is TRBV10-3, the J call TRBJ1-1; a weak D match, TRBD1 (6 bases). Germline assignment: CDR1 ENHRY and CDR2 SYGVKD. V was trimmed by 8 bases and J by 2 bases, leaving 12 bases between them. The CDR3 has 13 residues. CDR3 bases: TGTGCCATCTCTCGAGGGGGAAACACTGAAGCTTTCTTT. It yields the protein CAISRGGNTEAFF.

This chain's CDR3 is CASRGDRTTNEQFF. The CDR3 DNA reads TGTGCCAGCAGGGGGGACAGGACCACAAATGAGCAGTTCTTC. This rearrangement joins TRBV6-6 to TRBJ2-1, with 8 positions matching TRBD1. Germline values: CDR1 MNHNY, CDR2 SVGAGI (reference sequence). The V and J ends lost 6 bases and 7 bases, in that order; junction bases with no gene match: 8. The CDR3 loop spans 14 amino acids.

The chain employs TRBV28 and TRBJ1-3; the match to TRBD1 covers 10 bases. Germline trimming cut 4 bases from V and 5 bases from J; bases unmatched to any gene: 8. The CDR3 sequence is 16 residues long. Germline V lookup: CDR1 MDHEN, CDR2 SYDVKM. CDR3 sequence: CASSSTGTGDRNTIYF. DNA for the CDR3: TGTGCCAGCAGTTCTACCGGGACAGGGGATAGAAACACCATATATTTT. Supplemented by reference TRBV28 and TRBJ1-3, the full variable domain reads DVKVTQSSRYLVKRTGEKVFLECVQDMDHENMFWYRQDPGLGLRLIYFSYDVKMKEKGDIPEGYSVSREKKERFSLILESASTNQTSMYLCASSSTGTGDRNTIYFGEGSWLTVV.

This clone appeared a few times. The chain is built from TRBV12-3 or TRBV12-4 and TRBJ2-7, with D perhaps matching TRBD2 (5 bases). This CDR3 has 13 residues. V lost 1 base and J 5 bases, leaving 9 bases between the germline ends. The CDR3 here is CASSLGGPNEQYF. The CDR3 bases are TGTGCCAGCAGTTTAGGAGGGCCCAACGAGCAGTACTTC.

The chain recombines TRBV2 with TRBJ1-5; weak D call: TRBD1 (5 bases). Germline V gene sequence: CDR1 SNHLY, CDR2 FYNNEI. V lost 4 bases and J lost 0, with 10 bases in between. This CDR3 has 15 amino acids. Here the CDR3 reads CASSVATDSNQPQHF. The CDR3 DNA follows: TGTGCCAGCAGTGTTGCGACAGATAGCAATCAGCCCCAGCATTTT.

This chain joins TRBV24-1 and TRBJ2-5; maybe TRBD2 (7 bases). Trimming stripped 5 bases from V and 4 bases from J, with 16 bases between. The CDR3 sequence is 15 residues long. Per germline, CDR1 KGHDR and CDR2 SFDVKD. The CDR3 sequence: CATSVGGGRRETQYF. For the CDR3, the DNA is TGTGCCACCAGTGTAGGCGGGGGCCGGCGAGAGACCCAGTACTTC.

The chain carries TRBV2 and TRBJ2-5; TRBD1 aligns across 9 bases. V lost 6 bases, J lost 3 bases, and 11 bases stayed unmatched. The V gene's germline CDR1 is SNHLY and CDR2 FYNNEI. This CDR3 has 16 residues. CDR3 sequence (DNA): TGTGCCAGCAGATATGACAGGGGGGCAACCAAAGAGACCCAGTACTTC. Protein product: CASRYDRGATKETQYF. Combining the CDR3 with reference TRBV2 and TRBJ2-5 gives the whole variable domain EPEVTQTPSHQVTQMGQEVILRCVPISNHLYFYWYRQILGQKVEFLVSFYNNEISEKSEIFDDQFSVERPDGSNFTLKIRSTKLEDSAMYFCASRYDRGATKETQYFGPGTRLLVL.

This clone was found once. The V call is TRBV27, the J call TRBJ2-1; TRBD1 matches 10 bases. From germline, CDR1 is MNHEY and CDR2 SMNVEV (reference sequence). The CDR3 is 16 residues long. V lost 6 bases to trimming and J lost 6 bases; unmatched junction nucleotides: 11. The CDR3 coding sequence is TGTGCCAGCAGCCACTTGGGGGGACAGGGGTCCAATGAGCAGTTCTTC. Translated: CASSHLGGQGSNEQFF.

This rearrangement joins TRBV6-4 to TRBJ2-3; the match to TRBD2 covers 7 bases. J was trimmed by 6 bases and V by 4 bases; bases with no gene match: 10. CDR3 length: 15 amino acids. Per germline, CDR1 MRHNA and CDR2 SNTAGT. The CDR3 region has the DNA TGTGCCAGCAGTGCCGTAGCGGGCCGCGGGGATACGCAGTATTTT. Its protein is CASSAVAGRGDTQYF.

The J gene is TRBJ1-6, the V gene TRBV7-6; D uncertain. Deletions cut 0 bases from V and 3 bases from J, with 6 bases between. Germline loops: CDR1 SGHVS, CDR2 FNYEAQ. The CDR3 sequence is 15 residues long. The CDR3 DNA reads as TGTGCCAGCAGCTTAGCACGGGACTATAATTCACCCCTCCACTTT. Amino acid sequence: CASSLARDYNSPLHF.

Turning to this clone: An end of the junction does not agree with germline; a read error may underlie this. J is TRBJ2-3 and V is TRBV10-1; a possible D gene is TRBD2 (6 bases). The CDR3 consists of 14 residues. From germline, CDR1 is WNHNN and CDR2 SYGVQD (reference sequence). CDR3 protein: CTSSESGAPDTQYF. The CDR3 DNA follows: TGCACCAGCAGTGAGTCGGGAGCACCAGATACGCAGTATTTT.

The J gene is TRBJ1-1, the V gene TRBV9, with D tentatively TRBD1 (6 bases). The CDR3 loop spans 17 amino acids. V was clipped by 0 bases and J by 5 bases, with 20 bases between them. Looked up from germline, CDR1 is SGDLS and CDR2 is YYNGEE. The CDR3 sequence is CASSVAGGGGVQTEAFF. CDR3 coding DNA: TGTGCCAGCAGCGTAGCGGGGGGCGGTGGGGTTCAGACTGAAGCTTTCTTT. Supplemented by reference TRBV9 and TRBJ1-1, the full variable domain reads DSGVTQTPKHLITATGQRVTLRCSPRSGDLSVYWYQQSLDQGLQFLIQYYNGEERAKGNILERFSAQQFPDLHSELNLSSLELGDSALYFCASSVAGGGGVQTEAFFGQGTRLTVV.